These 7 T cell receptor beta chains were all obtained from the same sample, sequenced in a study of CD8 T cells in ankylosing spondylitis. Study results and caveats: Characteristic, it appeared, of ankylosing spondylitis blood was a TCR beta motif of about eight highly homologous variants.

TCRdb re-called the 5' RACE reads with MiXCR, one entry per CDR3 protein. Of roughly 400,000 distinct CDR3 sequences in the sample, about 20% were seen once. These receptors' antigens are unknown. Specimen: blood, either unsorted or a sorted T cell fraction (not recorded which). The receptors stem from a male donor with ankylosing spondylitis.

This CDR3 is CASRSIGQEMGYTF. DNA for the CDR3: TGTGCCAGCAGGTCAATCGGACAGGAGATGGGCTACACCTTC. The chain carries TRBV7-3 and TRBJ1-2; 7 bases match TRBD1. The CDR3 sequence is 14 residues long. The V gene's germline CDR1 is SGHTA and CDR2 FQGTGA. After removal of 6 bases from V and 8 bases from J, the junction contained 12 bases not matched to a gene.

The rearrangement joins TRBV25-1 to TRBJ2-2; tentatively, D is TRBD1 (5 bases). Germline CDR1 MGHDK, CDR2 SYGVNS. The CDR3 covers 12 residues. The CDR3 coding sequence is TGTGCAACCAGTGGGGCGTGGGGGGAGCTGTTTTTT. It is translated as CATSGAWGELFF.

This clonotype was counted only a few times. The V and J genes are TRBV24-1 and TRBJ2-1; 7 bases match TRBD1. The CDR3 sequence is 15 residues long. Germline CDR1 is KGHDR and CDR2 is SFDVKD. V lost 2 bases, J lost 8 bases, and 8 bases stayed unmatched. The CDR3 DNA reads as TGTGCCACCAGTGATTGGGACAGATACGGGTATGAGCAGTTCTTC. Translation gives CATSDWDRYGYEQFF.

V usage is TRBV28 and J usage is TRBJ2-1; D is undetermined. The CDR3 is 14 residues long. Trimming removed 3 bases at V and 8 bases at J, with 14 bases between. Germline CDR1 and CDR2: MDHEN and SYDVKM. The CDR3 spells CASSFEAPKDEQFF. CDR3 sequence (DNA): TGTGCCAGCAGTTTCGAGGCTCCGAAGGATGAGCAGTTCTTC.

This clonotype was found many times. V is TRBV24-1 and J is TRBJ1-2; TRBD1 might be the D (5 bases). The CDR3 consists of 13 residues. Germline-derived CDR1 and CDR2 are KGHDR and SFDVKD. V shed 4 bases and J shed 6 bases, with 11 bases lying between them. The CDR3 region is CATSEGDADGYTF. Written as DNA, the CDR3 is TGTGCCACCAGTGAGGGGGACGCGGATGGCTACACCTTC.

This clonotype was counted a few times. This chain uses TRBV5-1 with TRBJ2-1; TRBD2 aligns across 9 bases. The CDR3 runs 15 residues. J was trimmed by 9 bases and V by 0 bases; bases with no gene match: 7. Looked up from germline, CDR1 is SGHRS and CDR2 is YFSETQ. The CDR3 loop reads CASSLGVAGVAEQFF. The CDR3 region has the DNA TGCGCCAGCAGCTTGGGGGTAGCGGGAGTGGCTGAGCAGTTCTTC.

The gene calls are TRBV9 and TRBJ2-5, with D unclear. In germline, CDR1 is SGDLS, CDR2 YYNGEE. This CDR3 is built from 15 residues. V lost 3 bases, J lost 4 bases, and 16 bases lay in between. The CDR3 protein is CASSAGGDIGETQYF. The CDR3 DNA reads TGTGCCAGCAGCGCGGGCGGTGACATTGGAGAGACCCAGTACTTC.